The rows below give T cell receptor beta chains drawn from one sample of a study of blood T cell repertoires in COVID-19. Profiling relied on immunoSEQ multiplex PCR, and the TCRdb table lists in-frame clones only, not all of them. In the table there are hundreds of thousands of clones, 75% to 90% of which are singletons. Sequencing input: peripheral blood. The receptors were gathered from a woman aged 55-70 years with active or convalescent COVID-19. Both conserved end residues are trimmed from each CDR3.

CDR3: ASSLDGLSGNTIY
V: TRBV11-2

CDR3: ASSQEEGGGEKLF
V: TRBV4-2

CDR3: ASSLEPGNSYGYT
V: TRBV5-1

CDR3: AWSLGTAGDGYT
V: TRBV30

CDR3: ASSYTEPGYEQY
V: TRBV6-6

CDR3: ASSSGGLNYNSPLH
V: TRBV11-2

CDR3: AWSGAGIRTDTQY
V: TRBV30

CDR3: AWARDRGHETQY
V: TRBV30

CDR3: SVRGTLAGDPKNIQY
V: TRBV29-1

CDR3: ASSVKGRGGTEAF
V: TRBV7-8

CDR3: ASSPRTQRRVYGYT
V: TRBV3-1/TRBV3-2